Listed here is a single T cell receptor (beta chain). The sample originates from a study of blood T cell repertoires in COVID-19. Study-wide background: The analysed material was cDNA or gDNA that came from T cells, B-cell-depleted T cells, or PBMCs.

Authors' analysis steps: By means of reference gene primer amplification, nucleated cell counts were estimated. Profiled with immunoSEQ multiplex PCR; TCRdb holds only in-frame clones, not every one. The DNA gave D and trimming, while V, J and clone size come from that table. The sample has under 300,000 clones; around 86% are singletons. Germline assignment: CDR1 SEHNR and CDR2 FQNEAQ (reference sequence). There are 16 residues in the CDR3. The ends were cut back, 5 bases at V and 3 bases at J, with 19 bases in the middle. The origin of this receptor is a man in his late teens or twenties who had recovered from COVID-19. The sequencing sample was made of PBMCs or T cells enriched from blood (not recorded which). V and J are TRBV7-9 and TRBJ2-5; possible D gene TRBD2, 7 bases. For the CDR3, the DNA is TGTGCCAGCAGCCGGAGGGGGGGAAAGGCAAAAGAGACCCAGTACTTC. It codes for CASSRRGGKAKETQYF.